This T cell receptor (beta chain) was sequenced for a study of early T cells in non-severe SARS-CoV-2 infection. Study at large: RNA in bulk from unsorted whole blood was sequenced, and chains were unpaired. Findings and limits, study-wide: Missing private and CD4 specificities, VDJdb matching favored anti-spike CD8 responses.

For this clonotype: As yet, its antigen is unknown.

The CDR3 covers 12 residues. With 6 bases removed from V and 3 bases from J, the gap between germline ends came to 11 bases. Germline V gene data show CDR1 as SQVTM and CDR2 as ANQGSEA. The TCR library protocol was used to attach unique molecular identifiers. These identifiers were attached to individual cDNA molecules. MiXCR was run by TCRdb on the 5' RACE reads, yielding one entry per CDR3 protein. The data show about 39,000 distinct CDR3 sequences, with roughly 7% seen just once and roughly 8% held by the top ten. Sequencing input: whole blood. This chain connects TRBV29-1 to TRBJ1-1; D not certain. This sequence originates from an adult who was a healthcare worker with PCR-confirmed SARS-CoV-2 infection or an uninfected control (not recorded which). DNA of the CDR3: TGCAGCGTAGCCCGATGGGACACTGAAGCTTTCTTT. Amino acid sequence: CSVARWDTEAFF.